This TCR beta chain was sequenced during a study of low-dose radiotherapy and immunotherapy resistance in tumors. On the study more broadly: 1 Gy per fraction was delivered to Cohort 2 every two weeks, for 13 Gy total over 26 weeks.

A note on this clonotype: Given a much more abundant clone one base away, this may be a read error.

First-strand cDNA relied on TRAV- and TRBV-specific primers spanning alpha and beta chains. Amplification of TCRs used a constant-region primer and V-primer adapter for 20 PCR cycles. mRNA that had been isolated underwent amplification through in vitro transcription. In TCRdb, the reads were re-called with MiXCR into one record per CDR3 protein. The sample shows some 88,000 distinct CDR3 sequences, roughly a tenth of them seen only once. CDR3 length: 15 residues. Germline V CDR1 and CDR2: DFQATT, SNEGSKA (reference sequence). Trimming stripped 6 bases from V and 10 bases from J, with 25 bases between. As for time point: before trial treatment.

The chain has TRBV20-1 and TRBJ2-1; no firm D call. The starting material was PBMCs, obtained before treatment. The receptor was derived from a male donor with prostate cancer. CDR3 in amino acids: CSATEWGRGSYEQFF. The CDR3 DNA is TGCAGTGCCACTGAATGGGGTCGCGGTTCCTACGAGCAGTTCTTC.